The sample holds a few counts of the clone carrying this T cell receptor (beta chain). This sample is part of a study of identical twins. The V and J ends lost 7 bases and 5 bases respectively, with 18 bases between them. Germline CDR1 reads MNHEY; CDR2 reads SVGEGT. The CDR3 loop spans 15 amino acids. Using its own MiXCR run on the 5' RACE reads, TCRdb lists one record per CDR3 protein. Among 500,000 to 600,000 distinct CDR3 sequences listed, about 20% were seen once. Another study also made use of these data, one on T cells expressing NK-cell markers. That source reports: The TCR beta repertoires originated in sorted CD3+CD56+NKG2C+, CD3+CD56+NKG2C- and CD3+CD56-NKG2C+ T cells. CD8+ T cells in roughly six donors included dominant NKG2C+ clonotypes at about 1.0-8%.

The receptor was isolated from a woman younger than 35 in good health. Sample: CD4+ T cells sorted from blood. The chain employs TRBV6-2 or TRBV6-3 and TRBJ1-5; a possible D gene is TRBD1 (6 bases). The CDR3 is CASMATGRDYQPQHF. The CDR3 DNA reads TGTGCCAGCATGGCGACAGGTCGGGACTATCAGCCCCAGCATTTT.